Given below is one T cell receptor beta chain in context. This entry is derived from a study of blood T cell repertoires in COVID-19. Study information: Specimens from acute and convalescent COVID-19 originated in the United States, Italy and Spain. Sources were T cells, B-cell-depleted T cells, or PBMCs; the material itself was cDNA or gDNA.

In the authors' workflow: For nucleated cells, counts were estimated from reference gene primer amplification. Here immunoSEQ multiplex PCR was the method, and the copy in TCRdb shows in-frame clones only, minus some. V, J and clone size are those of that table, while D and trimming were read from the DNA. The data show over 100,000 clones, just under 80% seen once. CDR3 length equals 16 residues. J lost 7 bases, V lost 3 bases, and 11 bases had no gene match. CDR1 and CDR2 (germline): LNHDA, SQIVND (reference sequence). The V and J genes are TRBV19 and TRBJ2-1; 8 positions agree with TRBD2. The sequencing sample was made of peripheral blood. The TCR comes from a man between 60 and 70 years old with active or convalescent COVID-19. CDR3 protein: CASSIGTSGSLNEQFF. CDR3 in DNA: TGTGCCAGTAGTATCGGGACCAGCGGGAGTTTGAATGAGCAGTTCTTC.